The next 10 T cell receptor beta chains were all read from a single sample in a study of blood T cell repertoires in COVID-19. Sequencing used immunoSEQ multiplex PCR; TCRdb keeps in-frame clones, though not all of them. This sample has 270,000 or so clones; 85% to 90% occur once, and the top ten carry 10% to 15%. Sequences were obtained from peripheral blood. These receptors came from a human donor in a cohort sampled during active COVID-19.

J is TRBJ2-3 and V is TRBV30, with D possibly TRBD2 on 5 matching bases. CDR3 length: 12 amino acids. Per germline, CDR1 GTSNPN and CDR2 SVGIG (reference sequence). The ends were cut back, 4 bases at V and 1 base at J, with 6 bases in the middle. The CDR3 region is CAWTRGTDTQYF. In DNA, the CDR3 is TGTGCCTGGACGAGGGGCACAGATACGCAGTATTTT.

The chain combines TRBV30 with TRBJ1-6, with TRBD1 matching 8 bases. Germline lookup yields CDR1 GTSNPN and CDR2 SVGIG (reference sequence). Trimming at V came to 5 bases and at J to 7 bases, leaving 1 base not matched to a gene. The CDR3 sequence is 12 residues long. The CDR3 sequence is CAWGQGNSPLHF. The CDR3 DNA reads as TGTGCCTGGGGACAGGGCAATTCACCCCTCCACTTT.

The chain employs TRBV2 and TRBJ2-3; 9 bases map to TRBD2. This CDR3 spans 16 amino acids. Trimming removed 6 bases from V and 1 base from J; junction bases left unmatched: 8. The germline V gene encodes CDR1 SNHLY and CDR2 FYNNEI. The CDR3 spells CASRNGLAKGTDTQYF. In DNA, the CDR3 is TGTGCCAGCAGGAACGGACTAGCGAAGGGCACAGATACGCAGTATTTT. The whole variable domain, remainder taken from reference TRBV2 and TRBJ2-3, is EPEVTQTPSHQVTQMGQEVILRCVPISNHLYFYWYRQILGQKVEFLVSFYNNEISEKSEIFDDQFSVERPDGSNFTLKIRSTKLEDSAMYFCASRNGLAKGTDTQYFGPGTRLTVL.

V usage is TRBV3-1 (or the pseudogene TRBV3-2) and J usage is TRBJ1-2; no firm D call. CDR1 is LGHDT and CDR2 is YNNKEL in the germline V gene (reference sequence). V lost 0 bases and J 8 bases, leaving 16 bases between the germline ends. The CDR3 totals 15 residues. The CDR3 nucleotides read TGTGCCAGCAGCCAAGAGGCGGAGGACGGGAGGGGCTACACCTTC. Translation gives CASSQEAEDGRGYTF.

J is TRBJ2-5 and V is TRBV7-8; 11 bases agree with TRBD2. V lost 5 bases and J lost 3; bases outside the gene matches: 2. CDR3 length: 14 amino acids. In germline, CDR1 is SGHVS, CDR2 FQNEAQ. In nucleotides, the CDR3 is TGTGCCAGCAGCCCGACTAGCGGGAAAGAGACCCAGTACTTC. This encodes CASSPTSGKETQYF.

The V gene is TRBV5-1, the J gene TRBJ2-6; a possible D gene is TRBD1 (6 bases). Trimming took 0 bases from V and 0 from J, leaving 13 bases between them. CDR1 SGHRS and CDR2 YFSETQ come from the germline V gene. The CDR3 is made up of 18 amino acids. CDR3 sequence (DNA): TGCGCCAGCAGCTTGGCCACAGGGAAGGGCTCTGGGGCCAACGTCCTGACTTTC. This codes for CASSLATGKGSGANVLTF.

The chain combines TRBV7-2 with TRBJ2-5; TRBD2 matches at 14 bases. CDR3 length: 18 residues. Trimming cost V 5 bases and J 3 bases; bases outside gene matches: 11. Germline loops: CDR1 SGHTA, CDR2 FQGNSA. In DNA, the CDR3 is TGTGCCAGCAGCGAGTACCCGGGACTAGCGGGAGACGAAGAGACCCAGTACTTC. Translated: CASSEYPGLAGDEETQYF.

The chain carries TRBV3-1 (or the pseudogene TRBV3-2) and TRBJ2-5; 8 positions match TRBD2. The CDR3 sequence is 15 residues long. Trimming took 1 base from V and 6 from J; bases not matched to a gene: 7. Germline loops: CDR1 LGHDT, CDR2 YNNKEL (reference sequence). The CDR3 reads CASSQASRLAQTQYF. The DNA for the CDR3 is TGTGCCAGCAGCCAAGCCTCCCGACTAGCGCAGACCCAGTACTTC.

This rearrangement joins TRBV5-4 to TRBJ2-5, with 10 bases aligning to TRBD1. With V trimmed by 4 bases and J by 4 bases, 7 bases remained unmatched. Germline V lookup: CDR1 SGHNT, CDR2 YYREEE (reference sequence). The CDR3 has 15 amino acids. Here the CDR3 reads CASSLGQGLGETQYF. In nucleotides, the CDR3 is TGTGCCAGCAGCCTGGGACAGGGGTTAGGAGAGACCCAGTACTTC.

The chain recombines TRBV7-8 with TRBJ1-1; TRBD1 aligns across 10 bases. This CDR3 region has 15 residues. The V gene's germline CDR1 is SGHVS and CDR2 FQNEAQ. V was clipped by 8 bases and J by 2 bases; unmatched bases: 8. The CDR3, as DNA: TGTGCCAGCGTGAGGGACAGGGGTCCTAACACTGAAGCTTTCTTT. Its protein is CASVRDRGPNTEAFF.